Below are 7 T cell receptor beta chains sequenced from a single sample in a study of OX40 agonist ivuxolimab in advanced cancers. TCRdb's table, derived via immunoSEQ multiplex PCR, lists solely in-frame clones and lacks some. The sample consists of about 72,000 clones, about 84% of them appearing once. The specimen comprised CD4+ or CD8+ T cells sorted from blood, sampled in a trial of the OX40 agonist ivuxolimab. Source of these receptors: an adult with an advanced solid tumor such as melanoma, head and neck, liver or kidney cancer.

This chain uses TRBV7-2 with TRBJ1-3, with a possible D match to TRBD1 (5 bases). V lost 3 bases and J lost 1, with 13 bases in between. Looked up from germline, CDR1 is SGHTA and CDR2 is FQGNSA. This CDR3 comprises 16 residues. The DNA of the CDR3 is TGTGCCAGCAGCTTTACGGCGGGGGGTTCTGGAAACACCATATATTTT. Translated, it gives CASSFTAGGSGNTIYF.

The V gene is TRBV19, the J gene TRBJ1-5, with D maybe TRBD1 (6 bases). Germline CDR1 LNHDA, CDR2 SQIVND (reference sequence). V lost 4 bases and J lost 4, with 8 bases in between. CDR3 length: 13 residues. The chain's CDR3 is CASSNRANQPQHF. The CDR3 DNA reads TGTGCCAGTAGTAACAGGGCGAATCAGCCCCAGCATTTT.

This chain links TRBV27 with TRBJ1-2; 7 bases line up with TRBD1. CDR1 MNHEY and CDR2 SMNVEV come from the germline V gene (reference sequence). V dropped 2 bases and J dropped 5; count of bases not matched to a gene: 2. CDR3 length: 13 amino acids. The CDR3, as DNA: TGTGCCAGCAGTTTAACAGGGGAATATGGCTACACCTTC. Its protein is CASSLTGEYGYTF.

CDR3 nucleotide sequence: TGTGCCAGCTCACCATCTACGGGACTCGTAAAGCAAGCTAAGCAGTACTTC. It is translated as CASSPSTGLVKQAKQYF. This chain joins TRBV18 and TRBJ2-7, with D perhaps matching TRBD2 (6 bases). The CDR3 is 17 residues long. V lost 2 bases and J 8 bases, leaving 25 bases between the germline ends. Germline V gene sequence: CDR1 KGHSH, CDR2 LQKENI.

This clone was picked up a small number of times. The V and J genes are TRBV5-4 and TRBJ1-1, with 11 positions matching TRBD1. Germline values: CDR1 SGHNT, CDR2 YYREEE (reference sequence). V shed 4 bases, J shed 4 bases, and the junction held 6 bases outside the gene matches. This CDR3 region has 15 residues. The CDR3 DNA reads TGTGCCAGCAGCCCGGACAGGGGGCCGAGCACTGAAGCTTTCTTT. Residues: CASSPDRGPSTEAFF. The whole variable domain, remainder taken from reference TRBV5-4 and TRBJ1-1, is ETGVTQSPTHLIKTRGQQVTLRCSSQSGHNTVSWYQQALGQGPQFIFQYYREEENGRGNFPPRFSGLQFPNYSSELNVNALELDDSALYLCASSPDRGPSTEAFFGQGTRLTVV.

The chain combines TRBV7-6 with TRBJ1-4; perhaps TRBD1 as D (5 bases). Trimming removed 6 bases at V and 11 bases at J, with 16 bases between. Germline loops: CDR1 SGHVS, CDR2 FNYEAQ. This CDR3 is 13 amino acids long. CDR3 sequence: CASRGPEESKLFF. CDR3 coding DNA: TGTGCCAGCAGGGGGCCCGAGGAGTCTAAACTGTTTTTT.

This clone has more than one count but fewer than ten. The chain is built from TRBV6-1 and TRBJ2-1, with 8 positions matching TRBD2. Looked up from germline, CDR1 is MNHNS and CDR2 is SASEGT. The CDR3 covers 15 residues. Unmatched junction bases numbered 3, after V lost 1 base and J lost 4 bases. CDR3 DNA sequence: TGTGCCAGCAGTGAAGAAGCGGGGGCGTACAATGAGCAGTTCTTC. Translating gives CASSEEAGAYNEQFF.